The clone carrying this T cell receptor beta chain was seen more than once but under ten times. Its antigen is not identified. The data derive from a study of molecular identifiers for immune sequencing clone quantification. Study-wide points: Spiked-in Jurkat TCR RNA corresponding to one cell was reported as detectable against 750,000 to 1,000,000 naive cells. A shared barcode on identical TCR molecules could lead to underestimated sizes for highly expanded clones.

TCRdb itself ran the PCR reads through MiXCR, one entry per CDR3 protein. The profile shows 460,000 or so distinct CDR3 sequences, around 25% of them singletons. Germline assignment: CDR1 MDHEN and CDR2 SYDVKM. The CDR3 is 15 residues long. V lost 2 bases and J lost 4, with 14 bases in between. The sequenced sample consisted of naive CD8+ T cells from blood, with Jurkat cell RNA spiked in. The subset is: FACS-sorted CD8+CD4-CCR7+CD45RA+ naive T cells. The chain combines TRBV28 with TRBJ1-1; possibly TRBD1 for D (6 bases). This sequence originates from a human donor in good health. Some libraries in this study had Jurkat cell RNA spiked in. CDR3 residues: CASSLRGGLGTEAFF. CDR3 DNA sequence: TGTGCCAGCAGTTTAAGGGGGGGCTTAGGCACTGAAGCTTTCTTT.